The rows below give T cell receptor beta chains drawn from one sample of a study of quantifying T cell responses using KT2 cells. TCRdb called the UMI-ligation and nested PCR reads again in MiXCR, with one record for every CDR3 protein. The sample yields 39,000 or so distinct CDR3 sequences, about 18% seen once. The sequenced sample consisted of PBMCs spiked with cells of the T cell clone KT2. The receptor set was obtained from a human donor. CDR3s include the opening cysteine and the closing phenylalanine or tryptophan. The D gene is left open where the match is weak. The size of a clone is reported for some rows only, either as once, few or many, or as a class for expanded clones.

j_gene: TRBJ2-7; d_gene: -; abundance: -; v_gene: TRBV20-1; CDR3nt: TGCAGTGCAAAGGACAGTCACCGCGGGTACGAGCAGTACTTC; CDR3aa: CSAKDSHRGYEQYF
j_gene: TRBJ2-3; d_gene: -; abundance: -; v_gene: TRBV5-6; CDR3nt: TGTGCCAGCCGCATTGGGGGGGGCGAAAATACGCAGTATTTT; CDR3aa: CASRIGGGENTQYF
j_gene: TRBJ2-5; d_gene: TRBD2; abundance: many; v_gene: TRBV30; CDR3nt: TGTGCCTGGACGCCGGGACTAGCGGGAACTGAGACCCAGTACTTC; CDR3aa: CAWTPGLAGTETQYF
j_gene: TRBJ2-1; d_gene: TRBD2; abundance: -; v_gene: TRBV5-6; CDR3nt: TGTGCCAGCAGTATGATTGTTGGAATCGGACTAGCGGGGTACAATGAGCAGTTCTTC; CDR3aa: CASSMIVGIGLAGYNEQFF
j_gene: TRBJ2-1; d_gene: TRBD2; abundance: many; v_gene: TRBV20-1; CDR3nt: TGCAGTGCTAGGGGAGGTGTTGGACTAGCGAGGAATGAGCAGTTCTTC; CDR3aa: CSARGGVGLARNEQFF
j_gene: TRBJ2-7; d_gene: TRBD2; abundance: -; v_gene: TRBV3-1; CDR3nt: TGTGCCAGCTCGGGACTAGCGGATTCCTACGAGCAGTACTTC; CDR3aa: CASSGLADSYEQYF
j_gene: TRBJ1-3; d_gene: -; abundance: -; v_gene: TRBV5-1; CDR3nt: TGCGCCAGCAGCTTGGGCAGGCCCACTGGAAACACCATATATTTT; CDR3aa: CASSLGRPTGNTIYF
j_gene: TRBJ1-1; d_gene: -; abundance: few; v_gene: TRBV29-1; CDR3nt: TGCAGCGTTGAAGATCAGGCAGACACTGAAGCTTTCTTT; CDR3aa: CSVEDQADTEAFF
j_gene: TRBJ1-6; d_gene: TRBD1; abundance: -; v_gene: TRBV3-1; CDR3nt: TGTGCCAGCAGCCACGGACAGGCTAATTCACCCCTCCACTTT; CDR3aa: CASSHGQANSPLHF
j_gene: TRBJ2-3; d_gene: -; abundance: few; v_gene: TRBV6-2/TRBV6-3; CDR3nt: TGTGCCAGCAGTCCCATGACGGACACTAGCACAGATACGCAGTATTTT; CDR3aa: CASSPMTDTSTDTQYF
j_gene: TRBJ2-1; d_gene: -; abundance: -; v_gene: TRBV9; CDR3nt: TGTGCCAGCAGCGCGAAACTCACAGGGAGGATTCTCAATGAGCAGTTCTTC; CDR3aa: CASSAKLTGRILNEQFF
j_gene: TRBJ2-1; d_gene: TRBD2; abundance: -; v_gene: TRBV27; CDR3nt: TGTGCCAGCAGGAAGACTCTAGCGGGACCCTACGGTGAGCAGTTCTTC; CDR3aa: CASRKTLAGPYGEQFF
j_gene: TRBJ2-2; d_gene: TRBD2; abundance: -; v_gene: TRBV2; CDR3nt: TGTGCCACACCGACTAGCGGGAGAATAGGCGGGGAGCTGTTTTTT; CDR3aa: CATPTSGRIGGELFF
j_gene: TRBJ1-5; d_gene: -; abundance: -; v_gene: TRBV6-6; CDR3nt: TGTGCCAGCAGACATGTGAGCAATCAGCCCCAGCATTTT; CDR3aa: CASRHVSNQPQHF
j_gene: TRBJ2-1; d_gene: -; abundance: many; v_gene: TRBV29-1; CDR3nt: TGCAGCGTTCCTACAGGATTTAGCTCCTACAATGAGCAGTTCTTC; CDR3aa: CSVPTGFSSYNEQFF
j_gene: TRBJ1-5; d_gene: -; abundance: -; v_gene: TRBV6-1; CDR3nt: TGTGCCAGCAGGGATCAATCGGGAGGTGGTCAGCCCCAGCATTTT; CDR3aa: CASRDQSGGGQPQHF
j_gene: TRBJ2-3; d_gene: -; abundance: few; v_gene: TRBV6-4; CDR3nt: TGTGCCAGCAGTGACTTTAGCACAGATACGCAGTATTTT; CDR3aa: CASSDFSTDTQYF
j_gene: TRBJ1-1; d_gene: -; abundance: -; v_gene: TRBV27; CDR3nt: TGTGCCAGCAGTCCCACCAAGAACACTGAAGCTTTCTTT; CDR3aa: CASSPTKNTEAFF
j_gene: TRBJ1-6; d_gene: -; abundance: few; v_gene: TRBV6-5; CDR3nt: TGTGCCAGCAGACCCCCCTCAGGGGATAATTCACCCCTCCACTTT; CDR3aa: CASRPPSGDNSPLHF
j_gene: TRBJ2-3; d_gene: TRBD2; abundance: few; v_gene: TRBV6-5; CDR3nt: TGTGCCAGCAGCCCCTTAGCTAGCGGGGGCACAGATACGCAGTATTTT; CDR3aa: CASSPLASGGTDTQYF
j_gene: TRBJ2-7; d_gene: TRBD1; abundance: many; v_gene: TRBV4-3; CDR3nt: TGCGCCAGCAGTCGACGACAGGGGACGGGCGAGCAGTACTTC; CDR3aa: CASSRRQGTGEQYF
j_gene: TRBJ2-5; d_gene: TRBD1; abundance: many; v_gene: TRBV20-1; CDR3nt: TGCAGTGCTAGAGATCGACAGGGCTGGCAAGAGACCCAGTACTTC; CDR3aa: CSARDRQGWQETQYF
j_gene: TRBJ2-2; d_gene: -; abundance: -; v_gene: TRBV12-3/TRBV12-4; CDR3nt: TGTGCCAGCAGTTTACAGCTAAGCACCGGGGAGCTGTTTTTT; CDR3aa: CASSLQLSTGELFF
j_gene: TRBJ1-1; d_gene: -; abundance: few; v_gene: TRBV7-8; CDR3nt: TGTGCCAGCAGCTTAGATTCAGGGGTTCGGACTGAAGCTTTCTTT; CDR3aa: CASSLDSGVRTEAFF
j_gene: TRBJ1-2; d_gene: -; abundance: few; v_gene: TRBV6-2/TRBV6-3; CDR3nt: TGTGCCAGCAGTTACGGGGGGATTGACTCCTATGGCTACACCTTC; CDR3aa: CASSYGGIDSYGYTF
j_gene: TRBJ1-2; d_gene: -; abundance: few; v_gene: TRBV10-3; CDR3nt: TGTGCCATCAGTGAGCTACGACAACAGGGAAACTATGGCTACACCTTC; CDR3aa: CAISELRQQGNYGYTF
j_gene: TRBJ1-4; d_gene: TRBD1; abundance: few; v_gene: TRBV14; CDR3nt: TGTGCCAGCAGCCACTCCCGGGACAGCCTTGAAAAACTGTTTTTT; CDR3aa: CASSHSRDSLEKLFF
j_gene: TRBJ2-7; d_gene: TRBD2; abundance: -; v_gene: TRBV5-1; CDR3nt: TGCGCCAGCAGCTTGGATGCGGGGGGACCCTACGAGCAGTACTTC; CDR3aa: CASSLDAGGPYEQYF
j_gene: TRBJ1-1; d_gene: -; abundance: -; v_gene: TRBV12-3/TRBV12-4; CDR3nt: TGTGCCAGCAGTTTAAAGACCTTCGCAGCGGTGAACACTGAAGCTTTCTTT; CDR3aa: CASSLKTFAAVNTEAFF
j_gene: TRBJ2-4; d_gene: -; abundance: -; v_gene: TRBV20-1; CDR3nt: TGCAGTGCTAGATCAGGGCAGACACTAGCCAAAAACATTCAGTACTTC; CDR3aa: CSARSGQTLAKNIQYF
j_gene: TRBJ2-3; d_gene: -; abundance: many; v_gene: TRBV12-3/TRBV12-4; CDR3nt: TGTGCCAGCAGTCCAACGGACAGAGGAGATACGCAGTATTTT; CDR3aa: CASSPTDRGDTQYF
j_gene: TRBJ1-2; d_gene: -; abundance: few; v_gene: TRBV6-2/TRBV6-3; CDR3nt: TGTGCCAGCAGTTACTCCCTGCCTTCCTATGGCTACACCTTC; CDR3aa: CASSYSLPSYGYTF
j_gene: TRBJ2-1; d_gene: -; abundance: -; v_gene: TRBV7-9; CDR3nt: TGTGCCAGCAGCTTGGCAGGGAACAATGAGCAGTTCTTC; CDR3aa: CASSLAGNNEQFF
j_gene: TRBJ2-3; d_gene: -; abundance: -; v_gene: TRBV7-2; CDR3nt: TGTGCCAGCAGTTCGACTCCAGGCGATACGCAGTATTTT; CDR3aa: CASSSTPGDTQYF
j_gene: TRBJ2-7; d_gene: TRBD2; abundance: many; v_gene: TRBV11-2; CDR3nt: TGTGCCAGCAGCTTAACTAGCGTCTACGAGCAGTACTTC; CDR3aa: CASSLTSVYEQYF
j_gene: TRBJ2-7; d_gene: TRBD2; abundance: -; v_gene: TRBV20-1; CDR3nt: TGCAGTGCTTATAGCGGGAGAAGATCGACCTACGAGCAGTACTTC; CDR3aa: CSAYSGRRSTYEQYF
j_gene: TRBJ2-7; d_gene: -; abundance: -; v_gene: TRBV20-1; CDR3nt: TGCAGTGCTAGGAGGGTAGTAGCCCACGAGCAGTACTTC; CDR3aa: CSARRVVAHEQYF
j_gene: TRBJ1-4; d_gene: -; abundance: -; v_gene: TRBV12-3/TRBV12-4; CDR3nt: TGTGCCAGCAGTTTAGAGTCGGGGGATGAAAAACTGTTTTTT; CDR3aa: CASSLESGDEKLFF
j_gene: TRBJ1-2; d_gene: -; abundance: -; v_gene: TRBV7-2; CDR3nt: TGTGCCAGCAGCAGTTCCTATGGCTACACCTTC; CDR3aa: CASSSSYGYTF
j_gene: TRBJ1-1; d_gene: TRBD1; abundance: many; v_gene: TRBV2; CDR3nt: TGTGCCAGCAGTGAAGCCTGGACAGGGGGCTCTGAAGCTTTCTTT; CDR3aa: CASSEAWTGGSEAFF
j_gene: TRBJ2-7; d_gene: -; abundance: many; v_gene: TRBV20-1; CDR3nt: TGCAGTGCTAGTCCGGGGACTGCCACCGAGCAGTACTTC; CDR3aa: CSASPGTATEQYF
j_gene: TRBJ1-1; d_gene: -; abundance: -; v_gene: TRBV5-5; CDR3nt: TGTGCCAGCAGCTTGGGACAGAGGGTCCTTGAAGCTTTCTTT; CDR3aa: CASSLGQRVLEAFF
j_gene: TRBJ2-7; d_gene: -; abundance: few; v_gene: TRBV11-2; CDR3nt: TGTGCCAGCAGCCCCTCGACAGGCAACGAGCAGTACTTC; CDR3aa: CASSPSTGNEQYF
j_gene: TRBJ2-1; d_gene: TRBD2; abundance: few; v_gene: TRBV15; CDR3nt: TGTGCCACCAGCAGAGATTTCGGGGGGAACTACAATGAGCAGTTCTTC; CDR3aa: CATSRDFGGNYNEQFF
j_gene: TRBJ1-2; d_gene: -; abundance: -; v_gene: TRBV9; CDR3nt: TGTGCCAGCAGCGTAGTGGCAGGGACGGGTCATGGCTACACCTTC; CDR3aa: CASSVVAGTGHGYTF
j_gene: TRBJ1-2; d_gene: -; abundance: -; v_gene: TRBV6-5; CDR3nt: TGTGCCAGCGGGTCTGCAATAGCTAACTATGGCTACACCTTC; CDR3aa: CASGSAIANYGYTF
j_gene: TRBJ2-1; d_gene: -; abundance: -; v_gene: TRBV20-1; CDR3nt: TGCAGTGCTAGGGGTTCCCCCTCAAATGAGCAGTTCTTC; CDR3aa: CSARGSPSNEQFF
j_gene: TRBJ1-5; d_gene: -; abundance: few; v_gene: TRBV12-5; CDR3nt: TGTGCTAGTGGTTTGGTAGGAGGGGGTAGCAATCAGCCCCAGCATTTT; CDR3aa: CASGLVGGGSNQPQHF
j_gene: TRBJ2-1; d_gene: -; abundance: few; v_gene: TRBV2; CDR3nt: TGTGCCAGCAGAGGGGGGGGTCTCAGCTCCTACAATGAGCAGTTCTTC; CDR3aa: CASRGGGLSSYNEQFF
j_gene: TRBJ2-4; d_gene: -; abundance: many; v_gene: TRBV7-2; CDR3nt: TGTGCCAGCAGCGCGACCGGGACCTTAAACATTCAGTACTTC; CDR3aa: CASSATGTLNIQYF
j_gene: TRBJ2-5; d_gene: -; abundance: few; v_gene: TRBV11-1; CDR3nt: TGTGCCAGCAGCTTAGCAGGGAGAGAGACCCAGTACTTC; CDR3aa: CASSLAGRETQYF
j_gene: TRBJ2-1; d_gene: -; abundance: -; v_gene: TRBV10-2; CDR3nt: TGCGCCAGCGGGGTATCAGGGGGGAATGAGCAGTTCTTC; CDR3aa: CASGVSGGNEQFF
j_gene: TRBJ2-2; d_gene: TRBD1; abundance: many; v_gene: TRBV29-1; CDR3nt: TGCAGCGCCTCCGAGACAGGGGCAACCGGGGAGCTGTTTTTT; CDR3aa: CSASETGATGELFF
j_gene: TRBJ2-2; d_gene: -; abundance: many; v_gene: TRBV6-4; CDR3nt: TGTGCCAGCAGTGACGAGCGCGCCGGGGAGCTGTTTTTT; CDR3aa: CASSDERAGELFF
j_gene: TRBJ2-3; d_gene: -; abundance: few; v_gene: TRBV7-2; CDR3nt: TGTGCCAGCAGCCCTGATAAGAGCACAGATACGCAGTATTTT; CDR3aa: CASSPDKSTDTQYF
j_gene: TRBJ2-6; d_gene: -; abundance: few; v_gene: TRBV6-2/TRBV6-3; CDR3nt: TGTGCCAGCAGTACCGGGGGTGGAGTCTCTGGGGCCAACGTCCTGACTTTC; CDR3aa: CASSTGGGVSGANVLTF
j_gene: TRBJ2-3; d_gene: -; abundance: -; v_gene: TRBV11-1; CDR3nt: TGTGCCAGCAGCCCGATCACAGATACGCAGTATTTT; CDR3aa: CASSPITDTQYF
j_gene: TRBJ2-7; d_gene: TRBD2; abundance: few; v_gene: TRBV4-3; CDR3nt: TGCGCCAGCAGCCAAGGACTAGCGGACTCCTACGAGCAGTACTTC; CDR3aa: CASSQGLADSYEQYF